These T cell receptor beta chains were read from a single sample in a study of blood T cell repertoires in COVID-19. The method was immunoSEQ multiplex PCR; TCRdb's version includes in-frame clones alone and lacks a portion of them. This table has roughly 180,000 clones, approximately 85% appearing once. Sequenced sample: peripheral blood. The receptors come from an elderly man with COVID-19, enrolled during active disease. Both conserved end residues are part of each CDR3. The order of the fields is J gene, D gene, V gene, clone size, CDR3 protein, CDR3 DNA. D genes are given only for firm matches. Clone size is shown for a subset of rows, as once, few, many or a class of expanded clone.

>TRBJ2-7|TRBD1|TRBV4-1|-
CASSQAATGAPYEQYF
TGCGCCAGCAGCCAAGCGGCGACAGGGGCTCCCTACGAGCAGTACTTC
>TRBJ2-5|TRBD2|TRBV7-6|-
CASSLGLAGGRETQYF
TGTGCCAGCAGCTTAGGGTTAGCGGGGGGGCGAGAGACCCAGTACTTC
>TRBJ2-2|TRBD1|TRBV11-3|-
CASSLDGTGTHTGELFF
TGTGCCAGCAGCTTAGATGGGACAGGGACCCACACCGGGGAGCTGTTTTTT
>TRBJ2-3|TRBD1|TRBV4-2|-
CASSQGTGPPDTQYF
TGTGCCAGCAGCCAGGGGACAGGACCGCCAGATACGCAGTATTTT
>TRBJ1-1|TRBD1|TRBV7-2|-
CASSFGQGARWNPEAFF
TGTGCCAGCAGCTTCGGACAGGGGGCGAGATGGAACCCTGAAGCTTTCTTT
>TRBJ2-1|TRBD1|TRBV11-1|-
CASSLGQGVYNEQFF
TGTGCCAGCAGCCTGGGACAGGGGGTCTACAATGAGCAGTTCTTC
>TRBJ2-2|-|TRBV7-8|-
CASSLVGGRNTGELFF
TGTGCCAGCAGCTTAGTTGGGGGGAGGAACACCGGGGAGCTGTTTTTT
>TRBJ2-3|TRBD2|TRBV2|-
CASSRRTSGYSTDTQYF
TGTGCCAGCAGTCGCCGGACTAGCGGATATAGCACAGATACGCAGTATTTT
>TRBJ1-4|-|TRBV20-1|-
CSASPGRDEKLFF
TGCAGTGCTAGTCCGGGGAGGGATGAAAAACTGTTTTTT
>TRBJ2-1|-|TRBV7-8|once
CASSLQTGSYNEQFF
TGTGCCAGCAGCTTACAGACAGGCTCCTACAATGAGCAGTTCTTC
>TRBJ2-5|TRBD2|TRBV5-3|-
CARSLTSGGQETQYF
TGTGCCAGAAGCTTGACTAGCGGGGGGCAAGAGACCCAGTACTTC
>TRBJ1-2|-|TRBV18|once
CASSPLLEAYANYGYTF
TGTGCCAGCTCACCGTTATTGGAGGCTTACGCTAACTATGGCTACACCTTC
>TRBJ2-7|TRBD1|TRBV19|-
CASSRQGEAYEQYF
TGTGCCAGTAGTAGACAGGGGGAAGCCTACGAGCAGTACTTC
>TRBJ2-1|-|TRBV7-3|-
CASSSGLEQFF
TGTGCCAGCAGCTCCGGACTTGAGCAGTTCTTC
>TRBJ1-2|-|TRBV4-1|few
CASSQEIRDANYGYTF
TGCGCCAGCAGCCAAGAGATCAGGGATGCTAACTATGGCTACACCTTC
>TRBJ2-2|-|TRBV5-4|-
CASRQTGTLITGELFF
TGTGCCAGCAGACAAACCGGGACTTTAATCACCGGGGAGCTGTTTTTT
>TRBJ1-2|-|TRBV24-1|-
CATSDFPDGAYGYTF
TGTGCCACCAGTGATTTCCCAGACGGAGCCTATGGCTACACCTTC
>TRBJ1-6|TRBD1|TRBV27|-
CASSLWTGRGFYNSPLHF
TGTGCCAGCAGTCTCTGGACAGGGCGCGGATTCTATAATTCACCCCTCCACTTT
>TRBJ2-5|-|TRBV6-2/TRBV6-3|-
CASSLRETQYF
TGTGCCAGCAGTCTCCGGGAGACCCAGTACTTC
>TRBJ1-5|TRBD1|TRBV6-1|-
CASSEVIRDRYYSNQPQHF
TGTGCCAGCAGTGAAGTTATTCGGGACAGATATTATAGCAATCAGCCCCAGCATTTT
>TRBJ1-2|-|TRBV19|-
CASSAGWNYGYTF
TGTGCCAGTAGTGCCGGGTGGAACTATGGCTACACCTTC
>TRBJ2-7|-|TRBV5-4|-
CASSLASSSYEQYF
TGTGCCAGCAGCTTGGCTTCTAGCTCCTACGAGCAGTACTTC
>TRBJ1-5|-|TRBV2|-
CASSTGRLQHF
TGTGCCAGCAGCACGGGTCGACTCCAGCATTTT
>TRBJ2-2|TRBD2|TRBV19|few
CASSIGGAETGELFF
TGTGCCAGTAGTATCGGGGGGGCCGAAACCGGGGAGCTGTTTTTT
>TRBJ1-2|-|TRBV18|-
CASSRGENYGYTF
TGTGCCAGCTCTCGGGGGGAGAACTATGGCTACACCTTC
>TRBJ2-5|-|TRBV10-2|few
CASSELDKQETQYF
TGCGCCAGCAGTGAGTTGGACAAGCAAGAGACCCAGTACTTC
>TRBJ2-1|TRBD2|TRBV6-4|once
CASSDSLERGGNNEQFF
TGTGCCAGCAGTGACTCGCTCGAGCGGGGGGGAAACAATGAGCAGTTCTTC
>TRBJ1-1|-|TRBV4-2|once
CASSQDVRGDTEAFF
TGTGCCAGCAGCCAAGACGTCAGGGGAGACACTGAAGCTTTCTTT
>TRBJ1-2|TRBD1|TRBV9|-
CASSTAVISGQGKSYGYTF
TGTGCCAGCAGCACCGCCGTAATTTCCGGACAGGGGAAATCTTATGGCTACACCTTC
>TRBJ2-5|-|TRBV6-5|-
CASSSRSSGETQYF
TGTGCCAGCAGTTCACGAAGTAGCGGAGAGACCCAGTACTTC
>TRBJ2-7|TRBD2|TRBV9|-
CASSLYGGVYEQYF
TGTGCCAGCAGCCTTTACGGGGGGGTCTACGAGCAGTACTTC
>TRBJ1-1|-|TRBV6-1|-
CASSVGGAGLDTEAFF
TGTGCCAGCAGTGTGGGTGGAGCGGGGCTGGACACTGAAGCTTTCTTT
>TRBJ2-1|TRBD1|TRBV9|few
CASSLGQGSYNEQFF
TGTGCCAGCAGCCTTGGACAGGGTTCCTACAATGAGCAGTTCTTC
>TRBJ2-6|-|TRBV18|-
CASSPRRTGSGANVLTF
TGTGCCAGCTCACCCAGGCGCACAGGCTCTGGGGCCAACGTCCTGACTTTC
>TRBJ1-6|TRBD1|TRBV13|-
CASSLGGTDSYNSPLHF
TGTGCCAGCAGCTTAGGGGGGACAGACTCCTATAATTCACCCCTCCACTTT
>TRBJ2-3|-|TRBV5-6|-
CASAAGGTASHTQYF
TGTGCCAGCGCTGCTGGGGGGACAGCGTCACATACGCAGTATTTT
>TRBJ1-4|-|TRBV2|-
CASSAGPGGQLFF
TGTGCCAGCAGTGCGGGGCCGGGGGGCCAACTGTTTTTT
>TRBJ2-3|TRBD2|TRBV6-2/TRBV6-3|-
CASSLRLAGRRDTQYF
TGTGCCAGCAGTCTTCGACTAGCGGGGAGACGTGATACGCAGTATTTT
>TRBJ2-7|TRBD1|TRBV11-2|few
CASSQRTGQGSYEQYF
TGTGCCAGCAGCCAAAGGACGGGACAGGGCAGCTACGAGCAGTACTTC
>TRBJ2-3|TRBD1|TRBV6-5|-
CASSSGTVSDTQYF
TGTGCCAGCAGTTCCGGGACAGTTTCGGATACGCAGTATTTT
>TRBJ2-7|TRBD2|TRBV5-4|-
CASSFTSGNEQYF
TGTGCCAGCAGCTTCACTAGCGGGAACGAGCAGTACTTC
>TRBJ2-2|-|TRBV19|-
CASSIRQANTGELFF
TGTGCCAGTAGTATAAGACAGGCGAACACCGGGGAGCTGTTTTTT
>TRBJ2-1|-|TRBV2|-
CASSLTTANEQFF
TGTGCCAGCAGTCTAACGACAGCTAATGAGCAGTTCTTC
>TRBJ1-1|-|TRBV5-4|-
CASSTGTISMNTEAFF
TGTGCCAGCAGCACAGGGACGATCAGCATGAACACTGAAGCTTTCTTT
>TRBJ2-7|TRBD2|TRBV6-5|-
CASSPRGGEQYF
TGTGCCAGCAGTCCGCGGGGAGGGGAGCAGTACTTC
>TRBJ2-2|TRBD1|TRBV5-1|-
CASSLGGPANTGELFF
TGCGCCAGCAGCTTAGGGGGCCCAGCGAACACCGGGGAGCTGTTTTTT
>TRBJ2-2|TRBD2|TRBV5-1|once
CASSPRTSGNTGELFF
TGCGCCAGCAGCCCAAGGACTAGCGGAAACACCGGGGAGCTGTTTTTT
>TRBJ1-1|-|TRBV4-3|-
CASSQEGGAPNTEAFF
TGCGCCAGCAGCCAGGAGGGAGGGGCACCGAACACTGAAGCTTTCTTT
>TRBJ1-1|-|TRBV5-1|-
CASSLGSGPTEAFF
TGCGCCAGCAGCTTGGGGTCAGGGCCCACTGAAGCTTTCTTT
>TRBJ1-2|-|TRBV3-1/TRBV3-2|-
CASSHPYRPDYGYTF
TGTGCCAGCAGCCACCCCTACCGCCCGGACTATGGCTACACCTTC